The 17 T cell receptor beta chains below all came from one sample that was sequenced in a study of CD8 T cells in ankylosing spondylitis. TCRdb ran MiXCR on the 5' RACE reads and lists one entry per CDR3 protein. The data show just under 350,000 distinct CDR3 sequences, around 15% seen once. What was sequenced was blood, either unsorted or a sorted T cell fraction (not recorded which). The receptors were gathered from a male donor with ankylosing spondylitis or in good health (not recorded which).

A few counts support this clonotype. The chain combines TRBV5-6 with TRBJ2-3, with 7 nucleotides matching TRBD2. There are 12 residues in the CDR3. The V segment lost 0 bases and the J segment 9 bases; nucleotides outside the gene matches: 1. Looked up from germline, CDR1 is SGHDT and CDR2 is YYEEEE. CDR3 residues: CASSLAAGTQYF. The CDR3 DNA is TGTGCCAGCAGCTTGGCAGCGGGAACGCAGTATTTT.

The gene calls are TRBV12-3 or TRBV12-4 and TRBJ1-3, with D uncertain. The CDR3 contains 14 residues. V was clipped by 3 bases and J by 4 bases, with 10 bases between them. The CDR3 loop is CASSFSRFGNTIYF. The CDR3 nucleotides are TGTGCCAGCAGTTTTTCACGGTTCGGAAACACCATATATTTT.

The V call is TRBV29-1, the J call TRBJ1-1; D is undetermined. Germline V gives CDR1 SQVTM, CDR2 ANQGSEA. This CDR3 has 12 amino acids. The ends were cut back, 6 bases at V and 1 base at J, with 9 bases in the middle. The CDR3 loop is CSVTRENTEAFF. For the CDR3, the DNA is TGCAGCGTCACCCGGGAGAACACTGAAGCTTTCTTT.

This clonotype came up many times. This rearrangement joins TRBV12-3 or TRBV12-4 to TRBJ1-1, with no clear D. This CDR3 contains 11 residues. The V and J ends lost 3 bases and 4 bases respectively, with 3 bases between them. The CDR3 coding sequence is TGTGCCAGCAGTTTTGGCACTGAAGCTTTCTTT. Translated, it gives CASSFGTEAFF.

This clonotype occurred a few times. The CDR3 nucleotides read TGTGCCAGCTCGCGGGGACAGGGGGCGAATGAGCAGTTCTTC. Its translation: CASSRGQGANEQFF. This rearrangement joins TRBV12-3 or TRBV12-4 to TRBJ2-1, with 12 bases aligning to TRBD1. The J segment lost 7 bases and the V segment lost 8 bases, leaving 6 bases of the junction unmatched. CDR3 length: 14 amino acids.

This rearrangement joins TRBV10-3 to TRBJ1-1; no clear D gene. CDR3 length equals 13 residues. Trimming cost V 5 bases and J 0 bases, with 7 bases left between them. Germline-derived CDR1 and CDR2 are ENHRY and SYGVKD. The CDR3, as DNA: TGTGCCATCAGTCGGAGCCTGAACACTGAAGCTTTCTTT. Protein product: CAISRSLNTEAFF.

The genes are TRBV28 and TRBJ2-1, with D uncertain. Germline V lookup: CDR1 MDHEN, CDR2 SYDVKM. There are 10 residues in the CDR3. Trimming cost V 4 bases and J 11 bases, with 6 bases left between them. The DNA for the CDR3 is TGTGCCAGCAGTTCCACAAAGCAGTTCTTC. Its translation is CASSSTKQFF.

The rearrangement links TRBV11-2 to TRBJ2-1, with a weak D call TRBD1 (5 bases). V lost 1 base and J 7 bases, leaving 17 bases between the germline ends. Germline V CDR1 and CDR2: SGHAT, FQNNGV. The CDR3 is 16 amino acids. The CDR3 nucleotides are TGTGCCAGCAGCTTAGGGGGTGGGGCGTCGGGTAATGAGCAGTTCTTC. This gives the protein CASSLGGGASGNEQFF.

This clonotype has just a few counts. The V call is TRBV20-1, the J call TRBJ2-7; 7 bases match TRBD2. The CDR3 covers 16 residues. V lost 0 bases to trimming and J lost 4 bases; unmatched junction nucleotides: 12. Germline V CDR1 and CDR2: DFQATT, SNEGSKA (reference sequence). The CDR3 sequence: CSARDLASGFYYEQYF. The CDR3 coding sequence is TGCAGTGCTAGAGATTTGGCTAGCGGATTTTATTACGAGCAGTACTTC.

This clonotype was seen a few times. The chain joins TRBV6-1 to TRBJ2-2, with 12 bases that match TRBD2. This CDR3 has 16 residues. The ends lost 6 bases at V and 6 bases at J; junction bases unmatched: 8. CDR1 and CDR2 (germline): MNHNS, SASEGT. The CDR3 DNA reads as TGTGCCAGCAGGCACCGACTAGCGGGGGAGGCCGGGGAGCTGTTTTTT. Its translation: CASRHRLAGEAGELFF.

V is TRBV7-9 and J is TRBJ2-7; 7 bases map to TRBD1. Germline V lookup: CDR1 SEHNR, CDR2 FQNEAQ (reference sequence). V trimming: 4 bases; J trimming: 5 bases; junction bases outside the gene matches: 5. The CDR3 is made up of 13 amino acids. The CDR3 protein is CASSSQGEHEQYF. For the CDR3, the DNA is TGTGCCAGCAGCTCGCAGGGGGAACACGAGCAGTACTTC.

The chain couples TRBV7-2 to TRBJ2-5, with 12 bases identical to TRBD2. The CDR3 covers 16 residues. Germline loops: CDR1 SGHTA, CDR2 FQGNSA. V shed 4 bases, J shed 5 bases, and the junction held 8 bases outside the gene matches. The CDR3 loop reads CASSSEGLAGLETQYF. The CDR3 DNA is TGTGCCAGCAGCTCCGAAGGACTAGCGGGGTTGGAGACCCAGTACTTC.

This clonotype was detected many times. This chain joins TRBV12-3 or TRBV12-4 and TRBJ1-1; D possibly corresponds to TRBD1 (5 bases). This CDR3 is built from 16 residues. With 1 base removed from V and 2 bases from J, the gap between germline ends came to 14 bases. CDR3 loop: CASSLGGPRGNTEAFF. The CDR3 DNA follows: TGTGCCAGCAGTTTAGGAGGGCCGAGGGGCAACACTGAAGCTTTCTTT.

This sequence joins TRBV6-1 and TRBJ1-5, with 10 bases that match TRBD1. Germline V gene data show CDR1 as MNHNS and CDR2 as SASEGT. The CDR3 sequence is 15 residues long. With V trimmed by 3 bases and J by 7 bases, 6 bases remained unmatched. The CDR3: CASSDGTGVGQPQHF. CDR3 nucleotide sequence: TGTGCCAGCAGTGATGGGACAGGGGTAGGGCAGCCCCAGCATTTT.

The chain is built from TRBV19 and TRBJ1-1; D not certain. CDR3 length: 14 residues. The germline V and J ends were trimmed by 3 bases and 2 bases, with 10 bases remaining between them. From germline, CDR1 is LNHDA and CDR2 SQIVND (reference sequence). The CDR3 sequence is CASSMGRKNTEAFF. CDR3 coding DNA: TGTGCCAGTAGTATGGGGAGGAAAAACACTGAAGCTTTCTTT.

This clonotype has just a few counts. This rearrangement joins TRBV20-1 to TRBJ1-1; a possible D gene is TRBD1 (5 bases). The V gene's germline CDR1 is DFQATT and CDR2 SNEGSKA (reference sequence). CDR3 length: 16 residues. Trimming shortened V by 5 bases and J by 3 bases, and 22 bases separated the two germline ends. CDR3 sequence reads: CSAPRGSLERDTEAFF. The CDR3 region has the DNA TGCAGTGCTCCCCGGGGGTCCCTGGAAAGGGACACTGAAGCTTTCTTT.

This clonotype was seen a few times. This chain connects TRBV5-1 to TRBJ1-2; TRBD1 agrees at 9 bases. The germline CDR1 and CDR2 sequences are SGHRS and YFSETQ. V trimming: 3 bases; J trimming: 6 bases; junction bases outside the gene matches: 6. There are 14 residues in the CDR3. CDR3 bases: TGCGCCAGCAGCTATGACAGGGGGGAACATGGCTACACCTTC. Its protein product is CASSYDRGEHGYTF.